This T cell receptor beta chain was obtained from a study of cytomegalovirus exposure and HLA in healthy donors. Regarding this clone: Its antigen remains unidentified.

General observations from the study: Most of the CMV-associated TCR beta chains (in a later analysis) appeared to be HLA-restricted. Reports indicated that the classifier achieved high specificity and sensitivity in diagnosing cytomegalovirus status. Productive status was seen about 87% or about 30% of the time for most TCR beta V segments in an earlier analysis.

60 Vbeta and 13 Jbeta primers were used in PCR. Measured with immunoSEQ multiplex PCR; TCRdb has only the in-frame clones, and not every one. The table records 150,000 to 200,000 clones, about 81% of them present only once. The sequenced material came from PBMCs. The source is a woman in her twenties or thirties in good health and CMV-seronegative.

DNA of the CDR3: TGTGCCAGCAGTCAGGACATTACCTACGAGCAGTACTTC. It is translated as CASSQDITYEQYF. The rearrangement joins TRBV2 to TRBJ2-7, with D possibly matching TRBD1 (5 bases). The CDR3 runs to 13 residues. V was pared by 5 bases and J by 2 bases, with 10 bases between. In germline, CDR1 is SNHLY, CDR2 FYNNEI.